Below are 8 T cell receptor beta chains sequenced from a single sample in a study of OX40 agonist ivuxolimab in advanced cancers. The assay was immunoSEQ multiplex PCR, and TCRdb's table has in-frame clones only and misses some. The table has roughly 59,000 clones, about four fifths seen once. The sequenced sample was CD4+ or CD8+ T cells sorted from blood, obtained in a trial of the OX40 agonist ivuxolimab. The receptors derive from an adult with an advanced solid tumor such as melanoma, head and neck, liver or kidney cancer.

The count of this clone is one. The genes are TRBV11-3 and TRBJ2-1; TRBD1 is a possible D gene (5 bases). Germline CDR1 SGHNT, CDR2 YENEEA. The CDR3 length is 18 residues. V was clipped by 1 base and J by 0 bases, with 16 bases between them. The CDR3 here is CASSLVVGSRGSYNEQFF. The CDR3 bases are TGTGCCAGCAGCTTAGTAGTGGGATCTAGGGGCTCCTACAATGAGCAGTTCTTC. Complete variable domain (other parts from reference TRBV11-3 and TRBJ2-1): EAGVVQSPRYKIIEKKQPVAFWCNPISGHNTLYWYLQNLGQGPELLIRYENEEAVDDSQLPKDRFSAERLKGVDSTLKIQPAELGDSAVYLCASSLVVGSRGSYNEQFFGPGTRLTVL.

About this clone itself: This CDR3 fails to terminate in the conserved phenylalanine or tryptophan, so it likely reflects a read error. No DNA is shown, since the ends of the CDR3 on it are uncertain; the CDR3 is the one TCRdb lists. The rearrangement uses TRBV11-1 and TRBJ2-3; the table's D call, TRBD2, has no DNA check behind it. The CDR3 is 13 amino acids long, termini counted. CDR1 is SGHAT, CDR2 FQDESV, per germline (reference sequence). This CDR3 reads CASSLEASGGSAI.

The J gene is TRBJ1-5, the V gene TRBV6-1; 7 nucleotides agree with TRBD1. This CDR3 has 15 residues. Trimming cost V 3 bases and J 7 bases; bases outside gene matches: 9. Per germline, CDR1 MNHNS and CDR2 SASEGT. CDR3: CASSDQTGSGQPQHF. The CDR3 region has the DNA TGTGCCAGCAGTGACCAGACAGGGAGTGGGCAGCCCCAGCATTTT.

The J gene is TRBJ2-5, the V gene TRBV11-1; the D is unclear. The CDR3 covers 12 residues. Trimming cost V 4 bases and J 4 bases, with 7 bases left between them. Germline V gene sequence: CDR1 SGHAT, CDR2 FQDESV (reference sequence). The CDR3 spells CASSSDRETQYF. CDR3 in DNA: TGTGCCAGCAGCTCGGACCGAGAGACCCAGTACTTC. The complete variable domain, with remaining parts taken from reference TRBV11-1 and TRBJ2-5, reads EAEVAQSPRYKITEKSQAVAFWCDPISGHATLYWYRQILGQGPELLVQFQDESVVDDSQLPKDRFSAERLKGVDSTLKIQPAELGDSAMYLCASSSDRETQYFGPGTRLLVL.

This chain connects TRBV30 to TRBJ2-1, with D unresolved. The CDR3 sequence is 15 residues long. Trimming took 6 bases from V and 4 from J, leaving 19 bases between them. The V gene's germline CDR1 is GTSNPN and CDR2 SVGIG (reference sequence). In DNA, the CDR3 is TGTGCCTGTAATGACGCGAGCTCGACGTACAATGAGCAGTTCTTC. Residues: CACNDASSTYNEQFF.

The chain uses TRBV6-1 and TRBJ2-7; TRBD1 is a possible D gene (5 bases). Germline V CDR1 and CDR2: MNHNS, SASEGT. The CDR3 covers 14 residues. Trimming pared 0 bases from V and 2 bases from J, leaving 8 bases between. DNA of the CDR3: TGTGCCAGCAGTGAAGCGTTAGGGGCCTACGAGCAGTACTTC. Protein product: CASSEALGAYEQYF.

The V gene is TRBV6-5, the J gene TRBJ1-4; the D gene is possibly TRBD1 (5 bases). This CDR3 region has 12 residues. Germline V lookup: CDR1 MNHEY, CDR2 SVGAGI. V lost 10 bases and J 7 bases, leaving 13 bases between the germline ends. The CDR3 loop is CATGTEVEKLFF. The CDR3 nucleotides are TGTGCCACCGGGACCGAAGTTGAAAAACTGTTTTTT.

The V and J genes are TRBV19 and TRBJ1-1; a possible D gene is TRBD1 (5 bases). This CDR3 has 16 amino acids. The V and J ends lost 1 base and 2 bases respectively, with 14 bases between them. Per the germline V gene, CDR1 is LNHDA and CDR2 is SQIVND (reference sequence). CDR3 amino acids: CASSIAGVRENTEAFF. The CDR3 nucleotides read TGTGCCAGTAGTATAGCCGGTGTCAGGGAAAACACTGAAGCTTTCTTT.